This is a list of T cell receptor beta chains from one sample in a study of T cells in Graves' hyperthyroidism and ophthalmopathy. TCRdb independently ran MiXCR on the multiplex PCR reads; one entry per CDR3 protein. The table records around 500,000 distinct CDR3 sequences, about 20% of them present only once. Sequences were obtained from blood. The receptors here all came from a woman in her 70s with Graves' ophthalmopathy. The CDR3 runs from the conserved cysteine through the conserved F or W. The D gene is left open where the match is weak. Expanded clones are given a class, and other clones once, few, many or no size at all.

TRBV11-2,TRBJ1-1,.,few,CASSLADIYTEAFF,TGTGCCAGCAGCTTAGCGGACATTTACACTGAAGCTTTCTTT
TRBV7-8,TRBJ2-3,TRBD2,many,CASSEAGGTGTQYF,TGTGCCAGCAGCGAAGCGGGAGGCACGGGTACGCAGTATTTT
TRBV27,TRBJ2-5,TRBD2,many,CASSLELAGVETQYF,TGTGCCAGCAGTTTAGAGCTAGCGGGAGTTGAGACCCAGTACTTC
TRBV12-3/TRBV12-4,TRBJ2-7,.,few,CASRDGHYEQYF,TGTGCCAGTAGGGACGGGCACTACGAGCAGTACTTC
TRBV19,TRBJ2-1,TRBD1,few,CASSGPWDRPYNEQFF,TGTGCCAGTAGTGGGCCGTGGGACAGACCCTACAATGAGCAGTTCTTC
TRBV2,TRBJ2-7,.,many,CASSAYEQYF,TGTGCCAGCAGTGCCTACGAGCAGTACTTC
TRBV6-2/TRBV6-3,TRBJ2-3,.,many,CASSYSGVGGSTDTQYF,TGTGCCAGCAGTTACTCGGGGGTCGGCGGGAGCACAGATACGCAGTATTTT
TRBV15,TRBJ2-5,TRBD1,many,CATSSGQGLTQYF,TGTGCCACCAGCAGCGGACAGGGGCTGACCCAGTACTTC
TRBV6-6,TRBJ1-1,TRBD1,.,CASSYSPGTGSEAFF,TGTGCCAGCAGTTACTCCCCGGGGACAGGGTCCGAAGCTTTCTTT
TRBV20-1,TRBJ1-2,.,.,CSAVDLGKFENYGYTF,TGCAGTGCCGTCGACCTAGGCAAGTTCGAAAACTATGGCTACACCTTC
TRBV28,TRBJ2-7,TRBD1,.,CASSPGTGVGEQYF,TGTGCCAGCAGTCCCGGGACAGGCGTGGGGGAGCAGTACTTC
TRBV12-3/TRBV12-4,TRBJ2-2,.,.,CASRALQWAGTGELFF,TGTGCCAGCAGGGCCCTACAGTGGGCCGGCACCGGGGAGCTGTTTTTT
TRBV6-5,TRBJ2-3,.,.,CASSYPPPSERPQYF,TGTGCCAGCAGTTACCCACCCCCTAGCGAGAGGCCGCAGTATTTT
TRBV6-1,TRBJ1-4,.,.,CASKNYMNSNEKLFF,TGTGCCAGCAAGAACTACATGAACTCTAATGAAAAACTGTTTTTT
TRBV24-1,TRBJ2-3,TRBD2,.,CATSDTGTSGKGTDTQYF,TGTGCCACCAGTGATACCGGGACTAGCGGGAAGGGCACAGATACGCAGTATTTT
TRBV5-1,TRBJ2-7,.,few,CASSLWARYEQYF,TGCGCCAGCAGCTTGTGGGCCCGCTACGAGCAGTACTTC
TRBV3-1,TRBJ1-1,.,.,CASSPRGLRNTEAFF,TGTGCCAGCAGCCCACGGGGCCTCCGGAACACTGAAGCTTTCTTT
TRBV5-4,TRBJ2-7,TRBD1,.,CASRDPGQGAYEQYF,TGTGCCAGCCGCGACCCGGGACAGGGGGCTTACGAGCAGTACTTC
TRBV3-1,TRBJ2-5,.,many,CASSQDLVATQYF,TGTGCCAGCAGCCAAGACCTAGTCGCGACCCAGTACTTC
TRBV11-2,TRBJ2-1,.,many,CASSFSPSYNEQFF,TGTGCCAGCAGCTTTTCCCCCTCCTACAATGAGCAGTTCTTC
TRBV3-1,TRBJ2-1,.,.,CASSGTSMSAYDEQFF,TGTGCCAGCAGTGGAACCAGCATGTCGGCCTACGATGAGCAGTTCTTC
TRBV12-3/TRBV12-4,TRBJ2-1,.,.,CASKRRNEQFF,TGTGCCAGCAAGAGACGTAATGAGCAGTTCTTC
TRBV7-9,TRBJ1-2,.,few,CASSLGPAGEGYTF,TGTGCCAGCAGCTTAGGTCCGGCAGGGGAAGGCTACACCTTC
TRBV19,TRBJ1-4,.,few,CASSPGRGSTNEKLFF,TGTGCCAGTAGCCCCGGGAGGGGTTCAACTAATGAAAAACTGTTTTTT
TRBV7-2,TRBJ2-7,.,few,CASSLAMAEQYF,TGTGCCAGCAGCTTAGCGATGGCCGAGCAGTACTTC
TRBV10-3,TRBJ1-3,.,.,CAISESGANPGGNTIYF,TGTGCCATCAGTGAATCTGGGGCGAATCCGGGGGGAAACACCATATATTTT
TRBV7-2,TRBJ2-3,TRBD2,many,CASSFLAGGPSTDTQYF,TGTGCCAGCAGCTTCCTAGCGGGAGGGCCGAGCACAGATACGCAGTATTTT
TRBV5-4,TRBJ2-5,TRBD1,.,CASSSNEGAWETQYF,TGTGCCAGCAGCTCTAATGAGGGGGCTTGGGAGACCCAGTACTTC
TRBV3-1,TRBJ1-2,.,few,CASSPQGIAYGYTF,TGTGCCAGCAGCCCTCAGGGGATAGCCTATGGCTACACCTTC
TRBV20-1,TRBJ2-1,.,.,CSASDNYNEQLF,TGCAGTGCTTCGGACAATTACAATGAGCAGCTCTTC
TRBV30,TRBJ2-7,TRBD1,.,CAWSVGTGSYEQYF,TGTGCCTGGAGTGTGGGGACAGGGTCCTACGAGCAGTACTTC
TRBV6-1,TRBJ1-2,.,.,CARRGVYGYTF,TGTGCCAGGAGAGGAGTCTATGGCTACACCTTC
TRBV6-1,TRBJ2-3,TRBD2,.,CASSSTGLAGAGTQYF,TGTGCCAGCAGCTCTACGGGACTAGCGGGAGCTGGTACGCAGTATTTT
TRBV30,TRBJ1-3,.,once,CASTIDRSSGNTIYF,TGTGCCTCTACCATCGACAGAAGCTCTGGAAACACCATATATTTT
TRBV12-3/TRBV12-4,TRBJ1-1,.,.,CASSVLRDTEAFF,TGTGCCAGCAGCGTCCTCAGGGATACTGAAGCTTTCTTT
TRBV5-4,TRBJ2-1,.,.,CASSHTGTYEQFF,TGTGCCAGCAGCCATACAGGGACCTACGAGCAGTTCTTC
TRBV6-1,TRBJ2-7,.,.,CASSDDYFGEQYF,TGTGCCAGCAGTGACGATTATTTCGGGGAGCAGTACTTC
TRBV4-2,TRBJ2-7,.,few,CASSQDGLSSSYEQYF,TGTGCCAGCAGCCAAGATGGCCTTTCTAGCTCCTACGAGCAGTACTTC
TRBV18,TRBJ2-7,TRBD1,.,CASSLGQGAKYEQYF,TGTGCCAGCTCACTCGGACAGGGGGCCAAATACGAGCAGTACTTC
TRBV28,TRBJ1-3,TRBD1,few,CASKSRDRERTGNTIYF,TGTGCCAGCAAGTCCCGGGACAGGGAAAGGACCGGAAACACCATATATTTT
TRBV29-1,TRBJ2-7,.,.,CSVEGGTSPLNEQYF,TGCAGCGTTGAAGGGGGGACTTCCCCTCTGAACGAGCAGTACTTC
TRBV3-1,TRBJ1-6,.,few,CASSQVRHIPSPLHF,TGTGCCAGCAGCCAAGTTCGGCACATCCCGTCACCCCTCCACTTT
TRBV20-1,TRBJ2-3,TRBD1,few,CSALTGGSTDTQYF,TGCAGTGCCCTGACAGGGGGGAGCACAGATACGCAGTATTTT
TRBV27,TRBJ1-2,TRBD1,many,CASSVTGGGYGYTF,TGTGCCAGCAGTGTGACAGGGGGAGGCTATGGCTACACCTTC
TRBV24-1,TRBJ2-2,TRBD2,.,CATSDLLGGTGELFF,TGTGCCACCAGTGATCTCCTGGGAGGGACCGGGGAGCTGTTTTTT
TRBV6-2/TRBV6-3,TRBJ2-7,TRBD2,.,CASRGSGRSHEQYF,TGTGCCAGCAGGGGCAGCGGGAGAAGCCACGAGCAGTACTTC
TRBV7-9,TRBJ1-3,.,.,CATRTAGNTIYF,TGTGCCACCAGGACAGCTGGAAACACCATATATTTT
TRBV4-3,TRBJ2-3,TRBD2,.,CASSQGYSGRADTQYF,TGCGCCAGCAGCCAAGGGTATAGCGGGAGGGCAGATACGCAGTATTTT
TRBV28,TRBJ1-5,.,many,CATNVRAYSNQPQHF,TGTGCCACCAATGTCCGGGCCTATAGCAATCAGCCCCAGCATTTT
TRBV24-1,TRBJ2-3,TRBD1,few,CATRGTGPTDTQYF,TGTGCCACCCGTGGGACAGGGCCCACAGATACGCAGTATTTT
TRBV12-3/TRBV12-4,TRBJ2-1,TRBD2,many,CASSRLAGYNEQFF,TGTGCCAGCAGTAGACTAGCGGGGTACAATGAGCAGTTCTTC
TRBV20-1,TRBJ2-1,TRBD2,few,CSARSPGTTYNEQFF,TGCAGTGCTAGATCCCCCGGGACTACCTACAATGAGCAGTTCTTC
TRBV28,TRBJ2-1,TRBD2,many,CASTLLAGVNNEQFF,TGTGCCAGCACTCTACTAGCGGGGGTAAACAATGAGCAGTTCTTC
TRBV6-1,TRBJ1-1,.,many,CASVKQLNTEAFF,TGTGCCAGCGTCAAACAGCTAAACACTGAAGCTTTCTTT
TRBV27,TRBJ2-1,TRBD1,.,CASSWGRGSYNEQFF,TGTGCCAGCAGTTGGGGCAGGGGGTCCTACAATGAGCAGTTCTTC